This TCR beta chain was recorded in a study of T cell repertoires in cytomegalovirus infection. The wider study: HLA-C-restricted CMV epitopes, recently identified, and well-studied HLA-B-restricted ones were used by the study. Indications of both CMV infection and matching HLA type were provided by public TCR beta signatures. General observations from the study: Ex vivo responses were dominated by HLA-C-restricted CMV-specific TCR beta clonotypes. Using cumulative public TCR beta family frequency, the authors identified those who carried CMV together with the relevant HLA.

Deletions cut 5 bases from V and 4 bases from J, with 11 bases between. CDR3 length equals 14 residues. The germline V gene encodes CDR1 SNHLY and CDR2 FYNNEI. TCRdb ran MiXCR on the reads and lists one entry per CDR3 protein. The repertoire holds 100,000 to 120,000 distinct CDR3 sequences, 30% seen once, with approximately 41% in the top ten. Comments on this clonotype: Its antigen is as yet unknown.

The specimen was CD8+ T cells from cultured PBMCs, collected from culture after CMV antigen stimulation. The TCR comes from a human donor in good health (CMV status not recorded). Some clones in this sample may be carry-over from other donors' samples. This sequence joins TRBV2 and TRBJ2-2; D is ambiguous. CDR3 sequence: CASSPIISTGELFF. The CDR3 DNA sequence: TGTGCCAGCAGTCCTATTATTTCCACCGGGGAGCTGTTTTTT.